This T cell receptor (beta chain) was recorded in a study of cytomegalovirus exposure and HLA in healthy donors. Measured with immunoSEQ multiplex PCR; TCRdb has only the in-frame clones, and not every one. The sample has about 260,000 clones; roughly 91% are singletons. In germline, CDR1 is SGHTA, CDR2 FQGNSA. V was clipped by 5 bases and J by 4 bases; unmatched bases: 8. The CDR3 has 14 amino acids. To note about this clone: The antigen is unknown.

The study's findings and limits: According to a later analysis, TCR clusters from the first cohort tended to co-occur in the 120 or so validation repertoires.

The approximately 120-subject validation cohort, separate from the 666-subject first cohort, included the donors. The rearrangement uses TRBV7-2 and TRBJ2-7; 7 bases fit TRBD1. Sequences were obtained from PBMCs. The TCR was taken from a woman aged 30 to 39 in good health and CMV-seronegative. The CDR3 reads CASSPDRDRYEQYF. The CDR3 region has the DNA TGTGCCAGCAGCCCCGACAGGGATCGTTACGAGCAGTACTTC. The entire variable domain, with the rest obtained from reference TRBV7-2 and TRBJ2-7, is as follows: GAGVSQSPSNKVTEKGKDVELRCDPISGHTALYWYRQSLGQGLEFLIYFQGNSAPDKSGLPSDRFSAERTGGSVSTLTIQRTQQEDSAVYLCASSPDRDRYEQYFGPGTRLTVT.